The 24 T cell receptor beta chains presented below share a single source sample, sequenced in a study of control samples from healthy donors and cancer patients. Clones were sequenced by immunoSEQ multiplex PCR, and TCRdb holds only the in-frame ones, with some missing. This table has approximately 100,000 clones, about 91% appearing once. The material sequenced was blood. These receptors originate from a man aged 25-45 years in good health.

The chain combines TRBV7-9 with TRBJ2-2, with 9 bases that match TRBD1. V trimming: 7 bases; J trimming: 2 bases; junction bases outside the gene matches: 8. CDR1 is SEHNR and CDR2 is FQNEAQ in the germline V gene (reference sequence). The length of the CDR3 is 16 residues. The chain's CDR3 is CASTRQGQGNTGELFF. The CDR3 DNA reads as TGTGCCAGCACCAGGCAGGGACAGGGTAACACCGGGGAGCTGTTTTTT.

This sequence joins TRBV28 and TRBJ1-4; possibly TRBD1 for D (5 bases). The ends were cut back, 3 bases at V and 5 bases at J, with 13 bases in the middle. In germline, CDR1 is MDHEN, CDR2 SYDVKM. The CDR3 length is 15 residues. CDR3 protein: CASSFPQGRNEKLFF. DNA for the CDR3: TGTGCCAGCAGTTTCCCGCAGGGCAGGAATGAAAAACTGTTTTTT.

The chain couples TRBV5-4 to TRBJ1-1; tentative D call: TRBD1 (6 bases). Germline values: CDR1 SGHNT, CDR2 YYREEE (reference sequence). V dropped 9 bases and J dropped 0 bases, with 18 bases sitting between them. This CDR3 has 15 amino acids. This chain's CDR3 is CAIIRQDVMNTEAFF. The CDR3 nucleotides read TGTGCCATCATTAGACAGGATGTCATGAACACTGAAGCTTTCTTT.

CDR3 coding DNA: TGTGCCAGCAGCTTAGTGCATTACACAGATACGCAGTATTTT. Translating gives CASSLVHYTDTQYF. The chain uses TRBV11-2 and TRBJ2-3; D unresolved. Germline V gene lookup returns CDR1 SGHAT and CDR2 FQNNGV. CDR3 length equals 14 residues. Trimming pared 1 base from V and 2 bases from J, leaving 7 bases between.

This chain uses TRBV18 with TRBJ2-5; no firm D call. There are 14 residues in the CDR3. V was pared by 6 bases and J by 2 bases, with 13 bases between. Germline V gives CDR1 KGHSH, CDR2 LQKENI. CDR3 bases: TGTGCCAGCTCCGGTCCGGTCGTGCAAGAGACCCAGTACTTC. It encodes CASSGPVVQETQYF.

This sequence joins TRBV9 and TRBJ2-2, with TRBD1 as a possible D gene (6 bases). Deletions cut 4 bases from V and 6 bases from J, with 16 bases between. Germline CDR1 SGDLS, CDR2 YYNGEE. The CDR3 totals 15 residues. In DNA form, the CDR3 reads TGTGCCAGCAGCCCAGGACAGATTGGGGCCGGGGAGCTGTTTTTT. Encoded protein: CASSPGQIGAGELFF.

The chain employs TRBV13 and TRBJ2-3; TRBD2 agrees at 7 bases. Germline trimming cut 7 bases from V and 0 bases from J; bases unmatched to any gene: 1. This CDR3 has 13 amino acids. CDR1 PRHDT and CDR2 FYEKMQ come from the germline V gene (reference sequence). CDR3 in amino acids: CASTSGSTDTQYF. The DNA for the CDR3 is TGTGCCAGCACTAGCGGTAGCACAGATACGCAGTATTTT.

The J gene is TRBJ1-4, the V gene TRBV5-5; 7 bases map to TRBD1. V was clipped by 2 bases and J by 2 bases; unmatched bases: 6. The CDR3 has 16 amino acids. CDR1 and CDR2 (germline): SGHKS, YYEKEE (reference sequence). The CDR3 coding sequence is TGTGCCAGCAGCTTTGTGACAGGGTCGACTAATGAAAAACTGTTTTTT. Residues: CASSFVTGSTNEKLFF.

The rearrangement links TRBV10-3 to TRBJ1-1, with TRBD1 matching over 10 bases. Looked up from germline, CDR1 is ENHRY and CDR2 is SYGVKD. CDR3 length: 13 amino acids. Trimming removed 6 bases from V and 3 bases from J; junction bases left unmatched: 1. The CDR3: CAIRGTGDTEAFF. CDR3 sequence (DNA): TGTGCCATCAGAGGGACAGGGGACACTGAAGCTTTCTTT.

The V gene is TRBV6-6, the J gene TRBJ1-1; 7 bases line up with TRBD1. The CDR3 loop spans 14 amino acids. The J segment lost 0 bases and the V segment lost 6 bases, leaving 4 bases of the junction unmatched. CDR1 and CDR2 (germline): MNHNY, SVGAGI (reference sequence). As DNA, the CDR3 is TGTGCCAGCAGCCAACAGGGGATGAACACTGAAGCTTTCTTT. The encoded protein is CASSQQGMNTEAFF.

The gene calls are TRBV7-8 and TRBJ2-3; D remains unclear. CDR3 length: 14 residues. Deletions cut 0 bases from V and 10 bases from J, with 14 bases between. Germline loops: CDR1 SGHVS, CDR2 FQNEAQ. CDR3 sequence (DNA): TGTGCCAGCAGCTTAGCGGCTAGAACGGGTGCGCAGTATTTT. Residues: CASSLAARTGAQYF.

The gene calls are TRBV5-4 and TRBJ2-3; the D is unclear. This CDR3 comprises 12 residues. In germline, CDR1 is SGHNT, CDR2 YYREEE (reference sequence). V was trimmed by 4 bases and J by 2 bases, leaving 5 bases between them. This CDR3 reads CASSDFTDTQYF. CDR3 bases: TGTGCCAGCAGCGACTTCACAGATACGCAGTATTTT.

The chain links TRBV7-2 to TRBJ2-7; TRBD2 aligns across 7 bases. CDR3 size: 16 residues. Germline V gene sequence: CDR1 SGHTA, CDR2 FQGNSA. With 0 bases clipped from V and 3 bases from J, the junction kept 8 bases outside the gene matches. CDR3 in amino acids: CASSLAGGLIFYEQYF. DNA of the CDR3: TGTGCCAGCAGCTTAGCGGGGGGGTTAATATTCTACGAGCAGTACTTC.

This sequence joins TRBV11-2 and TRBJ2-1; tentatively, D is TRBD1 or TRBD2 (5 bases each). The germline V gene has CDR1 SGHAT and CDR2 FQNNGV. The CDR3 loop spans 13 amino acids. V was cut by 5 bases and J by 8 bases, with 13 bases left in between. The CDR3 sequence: CASSQMGTDEQFF. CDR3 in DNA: TGTGCCAGCAGCCAAATGGGGACGGATGAGCAGTTCTTC.

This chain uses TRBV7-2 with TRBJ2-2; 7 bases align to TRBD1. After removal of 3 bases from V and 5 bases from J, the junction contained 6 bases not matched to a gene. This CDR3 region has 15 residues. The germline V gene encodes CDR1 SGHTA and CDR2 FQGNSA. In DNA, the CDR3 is TGTGCCAGCAGCTTCCTGGGACAGCATACCGGGGAGCTGTTTTTT. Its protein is CASSFLGQHTGELFF.

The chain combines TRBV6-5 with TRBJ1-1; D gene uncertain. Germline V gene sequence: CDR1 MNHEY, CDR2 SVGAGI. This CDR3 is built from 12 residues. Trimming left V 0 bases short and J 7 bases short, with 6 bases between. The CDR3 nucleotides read TGTGCCAGCAGTTACTCTATTGGTGAAGCTTTCTTT. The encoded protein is CASSYSIGEAFF.

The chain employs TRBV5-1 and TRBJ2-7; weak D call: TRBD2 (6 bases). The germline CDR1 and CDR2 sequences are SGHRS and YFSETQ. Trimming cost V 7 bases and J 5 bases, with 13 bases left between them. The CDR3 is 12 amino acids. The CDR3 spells CASQGGGDEQYF. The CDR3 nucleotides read TGCGCCAGCCAGGGTGGAGGGGACGAGCAGTACTTC.

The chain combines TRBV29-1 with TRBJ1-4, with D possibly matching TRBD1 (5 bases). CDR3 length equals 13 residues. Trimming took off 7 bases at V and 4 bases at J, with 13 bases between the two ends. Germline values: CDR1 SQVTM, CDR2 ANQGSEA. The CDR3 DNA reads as TGCAGCGCTACGACAGATAATAATGAAAAACTGTTTTTT. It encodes CSATTDNNEKLFF.

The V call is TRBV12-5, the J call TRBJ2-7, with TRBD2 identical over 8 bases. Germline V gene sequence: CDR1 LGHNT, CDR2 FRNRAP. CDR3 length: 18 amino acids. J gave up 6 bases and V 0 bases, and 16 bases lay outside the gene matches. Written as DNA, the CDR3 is TGTGCTAGTGGTTTGGTACGTGATGGGACTAGTAGCGTCGGCGAGCAGTACTTC. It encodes CASGLVRDGTSSVGEQYF. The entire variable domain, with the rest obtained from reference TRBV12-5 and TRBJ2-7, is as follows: DARVTQTPRHKVTEMGQEVTMRCQPILGHNTVFWYRQTMMQGLELLAYFRNRAPLDDSGMPKDRFSAEMPDATLATLKIQPSEPRDSAVYFCASGLVRDGTSSVGEQYFGPGTRLTVT.

The CDR3 nucleotides read TGCGCCAGCAGCTTGTCCAGCCTCAATGAGCAGTTCTTC. Protein sequence: CASSLSSLNEQFF. J is TRBJ2-1 and V is TRBV5-1; D remains ambiguous. V gave up 1 base and J gave up 6 bases, with 8 bases separating them. Per germline, CDR1 SGHRS and CDR2 YFSETQ. This CDR3 comprises 13 residues.

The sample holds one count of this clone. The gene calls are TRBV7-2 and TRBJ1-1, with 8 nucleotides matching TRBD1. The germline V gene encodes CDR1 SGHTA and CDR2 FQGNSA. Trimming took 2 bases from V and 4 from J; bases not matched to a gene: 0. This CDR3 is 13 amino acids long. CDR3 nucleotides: TGTGCCAGCAGCTTACAGGGGGCCACTGAAGCTTTCTTT. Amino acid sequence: CASSLQGATEAFF.

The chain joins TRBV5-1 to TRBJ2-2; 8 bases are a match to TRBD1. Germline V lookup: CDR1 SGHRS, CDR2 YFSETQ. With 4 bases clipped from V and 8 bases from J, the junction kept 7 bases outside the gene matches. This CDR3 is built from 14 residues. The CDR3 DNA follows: TGCGCCAGCAGCAAGAACAGGGGGGAAGGGGAGCTGTTTTTT. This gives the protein CASSKNRGEGELFF.

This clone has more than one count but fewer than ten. The CDR3, as DNA: TGTGCCAGCACAGGGAGTCTGGGGCGAGATAATTCACCCCTCCACTTT. The encoded protein is CASTGSLGRDNSPLHF. V usage is TRBV2 and J usage is TRBJ1-6; possibly TRBD1 for D (5 bases). The CDR3 contains 16 residues. Trimming left V 7 bases short and J 5 bases short, with 18 bases between. CDR1 SNHLY and CDR2 FYNNEI come from the germline V gene. The whole variable domain, remainder taken from reference TRBV2 and TRBJ1-6, is EPEVTQTPSHQVTQMGQEVILRCVPISNHLYFYWYRQILGQKVEFLVSFYNNEISEKSEIFDDQFSVERPDGSNFTLKIRSTKLEDSAMYFCASTGSLGRDNSPLHFGNGTRLTVT.

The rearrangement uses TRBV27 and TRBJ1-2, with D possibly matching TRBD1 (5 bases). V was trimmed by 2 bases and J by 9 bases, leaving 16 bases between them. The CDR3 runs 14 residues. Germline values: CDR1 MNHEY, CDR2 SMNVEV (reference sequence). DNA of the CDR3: TGTGCCAGCAGTTTACAAGGCCAGGGTAGGAGCTACACCTTC. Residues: CASSLQGQGRSYTF.